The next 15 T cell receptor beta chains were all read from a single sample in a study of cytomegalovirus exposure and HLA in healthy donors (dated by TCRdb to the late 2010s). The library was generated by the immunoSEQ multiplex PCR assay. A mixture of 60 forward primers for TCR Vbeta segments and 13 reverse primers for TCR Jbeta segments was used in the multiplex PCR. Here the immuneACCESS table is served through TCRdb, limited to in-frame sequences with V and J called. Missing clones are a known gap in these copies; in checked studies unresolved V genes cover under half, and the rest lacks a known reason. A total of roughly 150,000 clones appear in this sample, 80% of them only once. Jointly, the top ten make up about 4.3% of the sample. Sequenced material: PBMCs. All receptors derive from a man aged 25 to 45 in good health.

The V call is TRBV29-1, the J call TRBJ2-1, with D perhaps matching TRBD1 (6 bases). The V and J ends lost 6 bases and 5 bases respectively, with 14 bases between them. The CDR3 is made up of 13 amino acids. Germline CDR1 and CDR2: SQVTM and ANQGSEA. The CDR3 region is CSVSGTSDNEQFF. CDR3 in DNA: TGCAGCGTCTCCGGGACATCCGACAATGAGCAGTTCTTC.

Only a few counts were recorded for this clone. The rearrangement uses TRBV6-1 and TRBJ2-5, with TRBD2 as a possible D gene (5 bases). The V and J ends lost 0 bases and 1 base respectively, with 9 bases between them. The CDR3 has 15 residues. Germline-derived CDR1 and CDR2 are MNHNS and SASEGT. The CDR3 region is CASSEATGSQETQYF. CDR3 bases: TGTGCCAGCAGTGAAGCGACGGGGAGCCAAGAGACCCAGTACTTC.

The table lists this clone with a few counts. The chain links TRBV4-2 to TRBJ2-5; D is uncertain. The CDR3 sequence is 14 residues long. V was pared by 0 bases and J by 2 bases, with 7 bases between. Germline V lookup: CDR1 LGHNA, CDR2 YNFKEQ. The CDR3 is CASSQDGQQETQYF. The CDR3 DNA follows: TGTGCCAGCAGCCAAGATGGTCAGCAAGAGACCCAGTACTTC.

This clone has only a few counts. CDR3 sequence: CASSETDRSYEQYF. The DNA of the CDR3 is TGTGCCAGCAGTGAGACGGACAGGTCCTACGAGCAGTACTTC. The chain carries TRBV6-1 and TRBJ2-7, with TRBD1 matching 7 bases. The CDR3 runs 14 residues. Germline V lookup: CDR1 MNHNS, CDR2 SASEGT. The V segment lost 3 bases and the J segment 1 base; nucleotides outside the gene matches: 3.

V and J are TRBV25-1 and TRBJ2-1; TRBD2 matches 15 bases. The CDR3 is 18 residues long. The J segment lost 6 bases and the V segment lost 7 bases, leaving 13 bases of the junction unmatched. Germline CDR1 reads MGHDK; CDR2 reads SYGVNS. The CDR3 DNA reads TGTGCCAGCACCCTCACCAGGAGGGGACTAGCGGGAGGCAATGAGCAGTTCTTC. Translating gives CASTLTRRGLAGGNEQFF.

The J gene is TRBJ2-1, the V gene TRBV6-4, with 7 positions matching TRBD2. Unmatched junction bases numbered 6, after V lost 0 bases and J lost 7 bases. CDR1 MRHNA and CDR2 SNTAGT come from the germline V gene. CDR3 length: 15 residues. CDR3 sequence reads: CASSDSSGMGNEQFF. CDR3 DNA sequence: TGTGCCAGCAGTGACTCGAGCGGGATGGGTAATGAGCAGTTCTTC.

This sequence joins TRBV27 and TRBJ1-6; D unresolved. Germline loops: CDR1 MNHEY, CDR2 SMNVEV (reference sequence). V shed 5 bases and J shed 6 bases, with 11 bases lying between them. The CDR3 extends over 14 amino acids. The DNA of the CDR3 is TGTGCCAGCAGTCCCCAGGAACCTAATTCACCCCTCCACTTT. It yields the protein CASSPQEPNSPLHF.

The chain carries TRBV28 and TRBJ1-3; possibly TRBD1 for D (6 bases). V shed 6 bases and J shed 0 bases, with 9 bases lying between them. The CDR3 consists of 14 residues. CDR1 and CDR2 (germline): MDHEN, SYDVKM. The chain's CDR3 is CASRTGNSGNTIYF. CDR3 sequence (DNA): TGTGCCAGCAGAACAGGGAACTCTGGAAACACCATATATTTT.

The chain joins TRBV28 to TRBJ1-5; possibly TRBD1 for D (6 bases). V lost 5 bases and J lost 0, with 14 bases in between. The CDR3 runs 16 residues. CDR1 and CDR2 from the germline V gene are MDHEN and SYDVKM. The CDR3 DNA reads TGTGCCAGCAGTACCGGGACACCGTATAGCAATCAGCCCCAGCATTTT. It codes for CASSTGTPYSNQPQHF.

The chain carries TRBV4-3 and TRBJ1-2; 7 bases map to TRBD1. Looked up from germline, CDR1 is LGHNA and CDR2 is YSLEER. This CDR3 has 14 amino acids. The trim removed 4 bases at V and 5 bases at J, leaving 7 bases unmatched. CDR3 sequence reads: CASSPNRDRYGYTF. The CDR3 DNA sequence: TGCGCCAGCAGCCCAAACCGGGACAGATATGGCTACACCTTC.

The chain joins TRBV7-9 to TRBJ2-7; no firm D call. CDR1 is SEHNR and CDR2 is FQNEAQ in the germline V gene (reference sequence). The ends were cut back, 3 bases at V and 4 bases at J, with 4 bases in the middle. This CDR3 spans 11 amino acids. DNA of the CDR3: TGTGCCAGCAGCTTGCGATACGAGCAGTACTTC. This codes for CASSLRYEQYF.

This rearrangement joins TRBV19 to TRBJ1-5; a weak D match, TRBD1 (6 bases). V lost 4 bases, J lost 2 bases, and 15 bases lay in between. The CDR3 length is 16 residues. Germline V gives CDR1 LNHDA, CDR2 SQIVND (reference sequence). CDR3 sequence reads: CASSNRGAIGNQPQHF. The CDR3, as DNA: TGTGCCAGTAGTAATCGGGGGGCGATCGGCAATCAGCCCCAGCATTTT. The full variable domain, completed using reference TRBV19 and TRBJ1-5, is DGGITQSPKYLFRKEGQNVTLSCEQNLNHDAMYWYRQDPGQGLRLIYYSQIVNDFQKGDIAEGYSVSREKKESFPLTVTSAQKNPTAFYLCASSNRGAIGNQPQHFGDGTRLSIL.

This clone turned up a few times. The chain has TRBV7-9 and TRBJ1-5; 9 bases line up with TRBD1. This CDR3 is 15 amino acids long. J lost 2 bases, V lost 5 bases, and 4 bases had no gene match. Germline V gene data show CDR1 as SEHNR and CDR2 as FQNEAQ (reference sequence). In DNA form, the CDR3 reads TGTGCCAGCAGCCCACAGGGGGCAGGCAATCAGCCCCAGCATTTT. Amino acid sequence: CASSPQGAGNQPQHF.

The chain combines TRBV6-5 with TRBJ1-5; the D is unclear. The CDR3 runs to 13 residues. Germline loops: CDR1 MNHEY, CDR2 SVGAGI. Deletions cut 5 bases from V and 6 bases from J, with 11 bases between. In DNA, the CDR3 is TGTGCCAGCAGTAAAGTGGCGGGTCAGCCCCAGCATTTT. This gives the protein CASSKVAGQPQHF.

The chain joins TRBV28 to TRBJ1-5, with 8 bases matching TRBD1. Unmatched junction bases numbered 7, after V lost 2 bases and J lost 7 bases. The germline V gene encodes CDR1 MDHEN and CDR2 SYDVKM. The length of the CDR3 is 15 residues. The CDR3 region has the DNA TGTGCCAGCAGTTTAGGACAGGGTTATAGACAGCCCCAGCATTTT. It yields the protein CASSLGQGYRQPQHF.